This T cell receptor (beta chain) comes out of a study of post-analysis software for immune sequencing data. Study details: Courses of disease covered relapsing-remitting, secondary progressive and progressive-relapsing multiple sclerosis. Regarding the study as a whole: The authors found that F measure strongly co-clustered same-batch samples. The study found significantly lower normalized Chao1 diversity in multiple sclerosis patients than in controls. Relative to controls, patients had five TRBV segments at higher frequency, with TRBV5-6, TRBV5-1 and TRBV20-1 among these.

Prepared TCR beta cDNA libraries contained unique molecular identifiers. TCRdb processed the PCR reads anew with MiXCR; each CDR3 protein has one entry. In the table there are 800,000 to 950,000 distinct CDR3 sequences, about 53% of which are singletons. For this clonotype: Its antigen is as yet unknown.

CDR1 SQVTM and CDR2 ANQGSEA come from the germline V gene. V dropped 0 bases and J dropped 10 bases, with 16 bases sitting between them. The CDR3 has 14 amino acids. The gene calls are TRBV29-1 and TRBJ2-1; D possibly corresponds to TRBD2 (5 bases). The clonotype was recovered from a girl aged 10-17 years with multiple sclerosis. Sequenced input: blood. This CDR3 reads CSVEDRGRVGEQFF. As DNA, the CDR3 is TGCAGCGTTGAAGATCGAGGGCGCGTAGGCGAGCAGTTCTTC.